This is a list of T cell receptor beta chains from one sample in a study of blood T cell repertoires in COVID-19. The data were produced by immunoSEQ multiplex PCR, yet TCRdb's version contains in-frame clones alone and is incomplete. Of fewer than 250,000 clones listed, about 93% are singletons. The sequencing input was peripheral blood. The receptors here all came from a man aged 55 to 69 with COVID-19, enrolled during active disease. The CDR3 runs from the conserved cysteine through the conserved F or W. Each record gives: CDR3 protein, V gene.

CASSLAAARDEQFF TRBV11-3
CASSIDSGKTQYF TRBV19
CASSQEVDRSLEQFF TRBV4-1
CASSVQGTGANVLTF TRBV27
CASSPPNRGQADTIYF TRBV18
CASSASAALRFF TRBV2
CASAGQGPFYGYTF TRBV6-5
CASGRGLLQETQYF TRBV5-6
CASSLGFAVLYEQYF TRBV7-2
CAWSWSSGFTDTQYF TRBV30
CASSLLRSTEAFF TRBV28
CASSTYRGSNQPQHF TRBV19
CASSSQPTGSGPEAFF TRBV5-1
CASSEQINNSPLHF TRBV7-2
CASSLQGARGTGELFF TRBV5-1
CASSFFGLAGYEQYF TRBV27
CASSPTSGGLYEQYF TRBV5-4
CASSLTGAGEQFF TRBV28
CASIAPGGYTEAFF TRBV6-5
CASSQDRGHEQYF TRBV4-3
CASRSMGASGKYNEQFF TRBV12-2
CASSSTGNSYNEQFF TRBV7-3
CASSPDSYEQYF TRBV18
CASSETGGLENQPQHF TRBV2
CASSFPGLGETQYF TRBV5-1
CASSPGQGFGYTF TRBV9
CASSEARPRSQPQHF TRBV2
CSVSDSAGNTIYF TRBV29-1
CASSIGWAAGEAFF TRBV19
CASIRGGTQYF TRBV6-5
CASSIAQGTNYEQYF TRBV19
CASSPKETGFSNTEAFF TRBV27
CASSEYIWRDTIYF TRBV2
CASSLGARTSGRAYEQYF TRBV11-2
CASSLRQVLYSNQPQHF TRBV19
CASSKPGGIEAFF TRBV7-9
CASSSSGVAGELFF TRBV7-3
CAISEPYIAGGYNEQFF TRBV10-3
CASSNRDSNSPLHF TRBV19
CASSQDASGEQFF TRBV3-1/TRBV3-2